These T cell receptor beta chains were read from a single sample in a study of OX40 agonist ivuxolimab in advanced cancers. Libraries were prepared by immunoSEQ multiplex PCR; TCRdb keeps only in-frame clonotypes and omits some of them. The sample shows about 61,000 clones, 75% to 90% of them seen only once. The sample consisted of CD4+ or CD8+ T cells sorted from blood, taken in a trial of the OX40 agonist ivuxolimab. These receptors all stem from an adult with an advanced solid tumor such as melanoma, head and neck, liver or kidney cancer. Each CDR3 is given with its conserved first and last residue. The D gene is left open where the match is weak. Clone size, where shown, is once, few, many, or a class for clones that have expanded.

>TRBV7-9|TRBD1|once|TRBJ2-3
TGTGCCAGCAGCCTGGACAGGGGGCGGACAGATACGCAGTATTTT
CASSLDRGRTDTQYF
>TRBV28|.|.|TRBJ1-1
TGTGCCAGCAGTTGGGTTTCCATGAACACTGAAGCTTTCTTT
CASSWVSMNTEAFF
>TRBV10-1|TRBD1|.|TRBJ1-5
TGCGCCAGCAGTGAGTCGACAGGGCCCCAGAGCAGAGATCAGCCCCAGCATTTT
CASSESTGPQSRDQPQHF
>TRBV7-3|TRBD1|.|TRBJ2-3
TGTGCCAGCAGCTTAACAGGGGGCGCAGATACGCAGTATTTT
CASSLTGGADTQYF
>TRBV18|TRBD2|.|TRBJ2-7
TGTGCCAGCTCACCCCCTCTGATACGGGGGGGGTCCCTTTTCGGTTGGTACGAGCAGTACTTC
CASSPPLIRGGSLFGWYEQYF
>TRBV7-6|.|many|TRBJ1-2
TGTGCCAGCAGCTTAGACGTGGCAGGGGCTTTTGGCTACACCTTC
CASSLDVAGAFGYTF
>TRBV4-1|TRBD1|.|TRBJ2-1
TGCGCCAGCAGCCAAGAAAGGGACAGGCCCCAAAGGTCCTACAATGAGCAGTTCTTC
CASSQERDRPQRSYNEQFF
>TRBV27|.|once|TRBJ2-7
TGTGCCAGCAGTATACAGACGCCGGGACACGGCTCCTACGAGCAGTACTTC
CASSIQTPGHGSYEQYF
>TRBV28|.|.|TRBJ1-1
TGTGCCAGCAGTACCAGGCGTTACGAAGCTTTCTTT
CASSTRRYEAFF
>TRBV5-1|.|.|TRBJ2-5
TGCGCCAGCAGCCAAAAAGAGACCCAGTACTTC
CASSQKETQYF
>TRBV5-5|.|.|TRBJ1-3
TGTGCCAGCAGCTTACCGGAGCTAATAGGAAACACCATATATTTT
CASSLPELIGNTIYF
>TRBV5-5|TRBD1|.|TRBJ1-1
TGTGCCAGCAGACCTACAGGGGGCACTGAAGCTTTCTTT
CASRPTGGTEAFF
>TRBV19|TRBD1|once|TRBJ1-2
TGTGCCAGTAGCTTCAGGGGGAACTATGGCTACACCTTC
CASSFRGNYGYTF
>TRBV7-2|TRBD2|.|TRBJ2-3
TGTGCCAGCAGCTCAGGGTGCGGGGGGGCCGGGGATACGCAGTATTTT
CASSSGCGGAGDTQYF
>TRBV4-1|TRBD1|once|TRBJ1-1
TGCGCCAGCAGCCAAGAGCGGACAGGGGGAGTTACTGAAGCTTTCTTT
CASSQERTGGVTEAFF
>TRBV30|.|.|TRBJ1-1
TGTGCCTGGAGTGAGATGGGTGGGACTGAAGCTTTCTTT
CAWSEMGGTEAFF
>TRBV19|.|.|TRBJ1-1
TGTGCCACGTCCAGGGGGAACACTGAAGCTTTCTTT
CATSRGNTEAFF
>TRBV5-1|TRBD1|few|TRBJ1-1
TGCGCCAGCGGCCGGGACAGAGAAGCTTTCTTT
CASGRDREAFF
>TRBV15|TRBD2|.|TRBJ2-7
TGTGCCACCAGCAGGATTGGGACTAGCCACGAGCAGTACTTC
CATSRIGTSHEQYF
>TRBV6-4|TRBD2|.|TRBJ2-1
TGTGCCAGCAGTGCTGGGACTAGCGGGAGTCTGTCCTACAATGAGCAGTTCTTC
CASSAGTSGSLSYNEQFF
>TRBV27|.|.|TRBJ1-1
TGTGCCGCCCGGGCAGGGGACACTGAAGCTTTCTTT
CAARAGDTEAFF
>TRBV30|TRBD1|.|TRBJ1-1
TGTGCCTGGAACAGGGGGAACACTGAAGCTTTCTTT
CAWNRGNTEAFF
>TRBV6-5|.|.|TRBJ1-2
TGTGCCAGCAGCCTGGGAGGCTATGGCTACACCTTC
CASSLGGYGYTF
>TRBV10-2|TRBD2|.|TRBJ2-1
TGCGCCAGCGGTACGACTAGCGGCGCCAATGAGCAGTTCTTC
CASGTTSGANEQFF
>TRBV9|.|.|TRBJ2-2
TGTGCCAGCAGCGTGACGGCCCACAGGGACACCGGGGAGCTGTTTTTT
CASSVTAHRDTGELFF
>TRBV28|.|.|TRBJ2-7
TGTGCCAGCTCCGGGCTAGCTGTCTACGAGCAGTACTTC
CASSGLAVYEQYF
>TRBV2|TRBD2|.|TRBJ2-3
TGTGCCAGCAGTGACCCGTTGAGACTAGCGGGGGGGGTAGATACGCAGTATTTT
CASSDPLRLAGGVDTQYF
>TRBV19|.|.|TRBJ2-2
TGTGCCACCGGTATTGCCCCCACCACCGGGGAGCTGTTTTTT
CATGIAPTTGELFF
>TRBV9|TRBD1|few|TRBJ2-5
TGTGCCAGCAGCCCCGGGACAGGGGCGGAGACCCAGTACTTC
CASSPGTGAETQYF
>TRBV9|TRBD2|.|TRBJ2-3
TGTGCCAGCAGCGCCCATCTTAGATTAGCGGGGTCCCAAGATACGCAGTATTTT
CASSAHLRLAGSQDTQYF
>TRBV5-1|.|.|TRBJ1-5
TGCGCCAGCAGCCAACAGGGAGGCAATCAGCCCCAGCATTTT
CASSQQGGNQPQHF
>TRBV15|.|.|TRBJ1-6
TGTGCCACCAGCGAGGCAGCCTCCTATAATTCACCCCTCCACTTT
CATSEAASYNSPLHF
>TRBV6-1|TRBD1|.|TRBJ2-5
TGTGCCAGCAACCGGACAGGGATCCAAGAGACCCAGTACTTC
CASNRTGIQETQYF
>TRBV5-1|TRBD1|.|TRBJ2-7
TGCGCCAGCAGCTTGGGGACCACAGGGGCCGAGCAGTACTTC
CASSLGTTGAEQYF
>TRBV5-1|.|.|TRBJ2-5
TGCGCCAGCAGGGGGCGGGGCGGCCAAGAGACCCAGTACTTC
CASRGRGGQETQYF
>TRBV5-1|.|.|TRBJ1-3
TGCGCCAGCAGCTTGGGCGAAACTGGAAACACCATATATTTT
CASSLGETGNTIYF
>TRBV10-1|.|.|TRBJ1-2
TGCGCCAGCAGTGAGTCGACTCTCGGGACGAGGAACTATGGCTACACCTTC
CASSESTLGTRNYGYTF
>TRBV6-6|.|.|TRBJ2-6
TGTGCCAGCAGTCAACAGCCCACTGGGGCCAACGTCCTGACTTTC
CASSQQPTGANVLTF
>TRBV10-3|.|.|TRBJ2-7
TGTGCCATCACCCCTGACAGTTCCTACGAGCAGTACTTC
CAITPDSSYEQYF
>TRBV7-9|.|.|TRBJ1-6
TGTGCCAGCAGCCCCGGGGGGTCCTATAATTCACCCCTCCACTTT
CASSPGGSYNSPLHF
>TRBV6-6|.|.|TRBJ1-1
TGTGCCAGCGGGAGGGGCACTGAAGCTTTCTTT
CASGRGTEAFF
>TRBV28|.|.|TRBJ1-2
TGTGCCAGCTACGATAGTGGGCACTATGGCTACACCTTC
CASYDSGHYGYTF
>TRBV6-5|.|.|TRBJ1-1
TGTGCCAGCAGCCGACCCGCCAACACTGAAGCTTTCTTT
CASSRPANTEAFF
>TRBV5-1|.|.|TRBJ1-1
TGCGCCAGCAGCTTGGGTGCAGGCTATGAAGCTTTCTTT
CASSLGAGYEAFF
>TRBV28|.|.|TRBJ1-2
TGTGCCAGCACCCCTTTTAACTATGGCTACACCTTC
CASTPFNYGYTF
>TRBV7-2|TRBD1|.|TRBJ1-3
TGTGCCAGCAGCTTAGAGACAGGGAACGGGAACACCATATATTTT
CASSLETGNGNTIYF